Here is one T cell receptor beta chain with its context. It has no known antigen specificity. There are no base qualities to consult, and no much larger clone falls within one base. This specimen belongs to a study of blood T cell repertoires in COVID-19 (TCRdb year 2020). With respect to the entire study: Samples covering the acute and convalescent phases of COVID-19 were provided by collaborators in the United States, Italy and Spain. Subjects who had been exposed to COVID-19, were actively infected with it, or had recovered from it provided the deeply sampled blood TCRbeta repertoires that made up the dataset. The samples were drawn from two sources: the first 160 participants of the ongoing ImmuneRACE study, and 1,200 or so subjects contributed by 6 global collaborators. A de-identified subject ID, COVID-19 status, age in years and sex were almost always included in the sample metadata. The repertoires were released in a freely available public database intended as a resource for research on the immune response to SARS-CoV-2. The material from the prospective study consisted of cDNA or gDNA derived from T cells, B-cell-depleted T cells, or PBMCs. Where available, HLA class I and class II types were taken from metadata supplied by the sample provider and were not determined by assay-based typing. General findings and caveats noted by the study authors: The quantity of clinical and demographic metadata differed by source and by participant and was supplied without curation.

V loses 6 bases, J loses 0 bases, and the germline ends lie 6 bases apart. The CDR3, from cysteine to phenylalanine, totals 13 residues. The DNA shown is the 39-base CDR3, in frame from base 1. CDR1 and CDR2 are read off the germline V gene as ENHRY and SYGVKD. TCRbeta CDR3 regions were amplified from genomic DNA using the immunoSEQ Assay, a bias-controlled multiplex PCR. In the source study's methods: Nucleated cell counts per sample were estimated from amplification of reference gene primers within the assay. To quantify the absolute abundance of each unique TCRbeta CDR3 rearrangement, sequence reads were collapsed and filtered. For each sample, productive Simpson clonality was calculated by taking the square root of Simpson's diversity index across productive rearrangements. TCRdb provides this immuneACCESS table in a form limited to in-frame rearrangements. Some clones are lacking; in checked studies, under half of them reflect an unresolved V gene, and why the rest are absent is not known. V, J and clone size reflect that table, while D and trimming were determined from the DNA. Present in this sample are approximately 24,000 clones, about nine tenths of which were seen just once. Approximately 8% of the sample is held by the ten biggest clonotypes.

Each collaborating institution followed its own protocols to collect whole blood in K2EDTA tubes. For TCRbeta analysis, collaborators shipped samples as frozen whole blood, isolated PBMCs, or DNA extracted from either of those sample types. Sequencing was done on a sample of peripheral blood. The V gene is TRBV10-3 and the J gene is TRBJ1-3; the best D guess is TRBD1, with 6 bases matching. The sequence was collected from a man aged 45-65 years with active COVID-19. The CDR3 has the sequence CAIRDSSGNTIYF. The DNA sequence is TGTGCCATCAGGGACAGCTCTGGAAACACCATATATTTT.